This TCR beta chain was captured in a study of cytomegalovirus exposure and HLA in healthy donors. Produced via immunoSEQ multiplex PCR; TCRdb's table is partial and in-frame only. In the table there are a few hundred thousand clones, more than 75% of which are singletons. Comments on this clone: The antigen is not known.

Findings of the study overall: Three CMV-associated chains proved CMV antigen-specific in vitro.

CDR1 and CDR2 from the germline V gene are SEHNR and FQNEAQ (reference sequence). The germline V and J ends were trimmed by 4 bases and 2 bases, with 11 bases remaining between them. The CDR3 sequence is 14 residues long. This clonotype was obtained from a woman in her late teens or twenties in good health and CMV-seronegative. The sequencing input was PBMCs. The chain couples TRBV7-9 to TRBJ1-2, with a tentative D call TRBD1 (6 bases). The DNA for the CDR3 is TGTGCCAGCAGCTACCTTGGACAGAACTATGGCTACACCTTC. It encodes CASSYLGQNYGYTF.